This is a list of T cell receptor beta chains from one sample in a study of blood T cell repertoires in COVID-19. Sequencing was performed with immunoSEQ multiplex PCR; in TCRdb, only in-frame clones are kept and a portion is missing. The sample includes around 320,000 clones, 90% of them seen just once. Source material: PBMCs or T cells enriched from blood (not recorded which). These receptors came from a young woman with acute COVID-19. The conserved cysteine and the conserved F or W are not part of the CDR3 here.

v_call cdr3_aa
TRBV10-3 ATARQSGTDTQY
TRBV6-7 ASYYGGLSNTGELF
TRBV11-2 ASKRGGNYGYT
TRBV7-2 ASSSGRTGSNTEAF
TRBV29-1 SVDGAGDRATDTQY
TRBV28 ASIKAGVIYNEQF
TRBV6-5 ASRAGVFTDTQY
TRBV28 ASSSPTGEWYGYT
TRBV28 ASSSPQGFGEKLF
TRBV28 ASRLSYDEQY
TRBV5-4 ASNVAGTYEQY
TRBV5-1 ASSLAPGLQKVHEQY
TRBV6-5 ASTGVADTIY
TRBV10-3 AISETGATNEKLF
TRBV10-3 AISETRDNEQF
TRBV19 ASSIFVGDGYT